Presented here are 21 T cell receptor beta chains from one specimen sequenced in a study of CD8 T cells in ankylosing spondylitis (dated by TCRdb to about 2017). Study-level results and caveats: A TCR beta motif of 8 or 9 highly homologous amino acid variants appeared characteristic of blood from ankylosing spondylitis patients.

Library creation used 5' RACE. This sample was sequenced with an Illumina HiSeq 2500. The public reads were reanalyzed by TCRdb: fastp trimming at Q25, MiXCR alignment, in-frame beta chains only. Every entry covers one CDR3 protein and lists the most common genes and DNA from its rows. Across this sample there are approximately 400,000 distinct CDR3 sequences, with 15% to 20% seen only once. The top ten hold approximately 1% of the sample. Their cognate antigens are unknown. Sequencing was carried out using blood, either unsorted or a sorted T cell fraction (not recorded which). These receptors all come from a male donor with ankylosing spondylitis.

The chain combines TRBV12-3 or TRBV12-4 with TRBJ1-5, with 8 bases fitting TRBD1. Unmatched junction bases numbered 4, after V lost 7 bases and J lost 5 bases. The CDR3 runs 13 residues. The DNA of the CDR3 is TGTGCCAGCACTGGGACAGGTGATCAGCCCCAGCATTTT. Residues: CASTGTGDQPQHF.

This clonotype has a handful of counts. The chain combines TRBV28 with TRBJ1-5; D is perhaps TRBD1 (5 bases). Germline loops: CDR1 MDHEN, CDR2 SYDVKM. The CDR3 is 16 residues long. The V and J ends lost 5 bases and 3 bases respectively, with 17 bases between them. In DNA, the CDR3 is TGTGCCAGCAGTCTCAAAAGTTTAGGGGTCAATCAGCCCCAGCATTTT. Residues: CASSLKSLGVNQPQHF.

The chain carries TRBV7-3 and TRBJ2-1; 7 bases agree with TRBD1. CDR1 and CDR2 from the germline V gene are SGHTA and FQGTGA. The J segment lost 9 bases and the V segment lost 5 bases, leaving 16 bases of the junction unmatched. This CDR3 has 16 amino acids. The CDR3, as DNA: TGTGCCAGCAGCGTAAATTCCGGCGGGTCAGGGGGTGAGCAGTTCTTC. It yields the protein CASSVNSGGSGGEQFF. Supplemented by reference TRBV7-3 and TRBJ2-1, the full variable domain reads GAGVSQTPSNKVTEKGKYVELRCDPISGHTALYWYRQSLGQGPEFLIYFQGTGAADDSGLPNDRFFAVRPEGSVSTLKIQRTERGDSAVYLCASSVNSGGSGGEQFFGPGTRLTVL.

The chain combines TRBV20-1 with TRBJ1-2, with 9 bases lining up with TRBD1. This CDR3 has 12 amino acids. CDR1 and CDR2 from the germline V gene are DFQATT and SNEGSKA (reference sequence). With V trimmed by 1 base and J by 8 bases, 2 bases remained unmatched. The CDR3 DNA is TGCAGTGCTAGAGGGGGACAGGGAGGCTACACCTTC. Amino acid sequence: CSARGGQGGYTF.

This clonotype was seen a handful of times. The rearrangement links TRBV3-1 to TRBJ2-1, with unresolved D. V gave up 1 base and J gave up 4 bases, with 11 bases separating them. The CDR3 is 15 amino acids. Germline values: CDR1 LGHDT, CDR2 YNNKEL (reference sequence). The DNA for the CDR3 is TGTGCCAGCAGCCAAGGGGCAGCCATATACAATGAGCAGTTCTTC. Translated: CASSQGAAIYNEQFF.

The V and J genes are TRBV30 and TRBJ1-2; weak D call: TRBD1 (5 bases). This CDR3 region has 13 residues. The V end was cut by 5 bases, the J end by 2 bases, with 12 bases between. Per germline, CDR1 GTSNPN and CDR2 SVGIG (reference sequence). The CDR3 DNA reads TGTGCCTGGGAGGTGGGGGTAAACTATGGCTACACCTTC. Residues: CAWEVGVNYGYTF.

The table lists this clonotype with a few counts. J is TRBJ1-5 and V is TRBV7-2; 7 bases are shared with TRBD1. The V gene end was trimmed by 1 base and the J gene end by 6 bases; junction bases not matched to a gene: 6. The CDR3 consists of 15 residues. Germline CDR1 is SGHTA and CDR2 is FQGNSA. This CDR3 is CASSLVAGGFQPQHF. The DNA of the CDR3 is TGTGCCAGCAGCTTAGTGGCAGGGGGTTTTCAGCCCCAGCATTTT.

This clonotype was counted only a few times. The rearrangement links TRBV27 to TRBJ2-1, with D perhaps matching TRBD2 (6 bases). V lost 4 bases, J lost 0 bases, and 10 bases lay in between. Germline V gene data show CDR1 as MNHEY and CDR2 as SMNVEV (reference sequence). The CDR3 spans 15 residues. CDR3 bases: TGTGCCAGCAGTTATGGCGGGAACTCCTACAATGAGCAGTTCTTC. Translating gives CASSYGGNSYNEQFF.

This clonotype was detected many times. The chain's CDR3 is CASMKGQGGEKLFF. The CDR3 nucleotides are TGTGCCAGCATGAAGGGACAGGGGGGTGAAAAACTGTTTTTT. The chain is built from TRBV28 and TRBJ1-4; TRBD1 matches 11 bases. The CDR3 length is 14 residues. Germline trimming cut 7 bases from V and 7 bases from J; bases unmatched to any gene: 5. From germline, CDR1 is MDHEN and CDR2 SYDVKM.

This clonotype was detected only a few times. The chain combines TRBV28 with TRBJ2-5; 12 nucleotides align to TRBD2. Trimming removed 4 bases from V and 4 bases from J; junction bases left unmatched: 7. The CDR3 is 16 amino acids. Per germline, CDR1 MDHEN and CDR2 SYDVKM. DNA of the CDR3: TGTGCCAGCAGTTCGGCTAGCGGGGGGGGGCCAGAGACCCAGTACTTC. This sequence encodes CASSSASGGGPETQYF.

This clonotype was detected a few times. This rearrangement joins TRBV30 to TRBJ2-7; 10 nucleotides line up with TRBD2. The CDR3 spans 16 residues. Germline trimming cut 2 bases from V and 4 bases from J; bases unmatched to any gene: 11. Germline loops: CDR1 GTSNPN, CDR2 SVGIG (reference sequence). Here the CDR3 reads CAWSRGLSGRLYEQYF. CDR3 bases: TGTGCCTGGAGTAGGGGGCTTAGCGGGAGGTTATACGAGCAGTACTTC. Supplemented by reference TRBV30 and TRBJ2-7, the full variable domain reads SQTIHQWPATLVQPVGSPLSLECTVEGTSNPNLYWYRQAAGRGLQLLFYSVGIGQISSEVPQNLSASRPQDRQFILSSKKLLLSDSGFYLCAWSRGLSGRLYEQYFGPGTRLTVT.

The rearrangement joins TRBV30 to TRBJ2-5; perhaps TRBD1 as D (5 bases). In germline, CDR1 is GTSNPN, CDR2 SVGIG (reference sequence). CDR3 length: 14 residues. The V gene lost 2 bases and the J gene lost 3 bases, with 13 bases spanning the gap. For the CDR3, the DNA is TGTGCCTGGAGTCGCGGACAACTAAAAGAGACCCAGTACTTC. It codes for CAWSRGQLKETQYF.

The CDR3 DNA reads TGCGCCAGCAGTTTCACACGGACAGGGTTTGGACCCGGGGAGCTGTTTTTT. It yields the protein CASSFTRTGFGPGELFF. V and J are TRBV5-1 and TRBJ2-2, with 8 bases fitting TRBD1. The J segment lost 6 bases and the V segment lost 5 bases, leaving 15 bases of the junction unmatched. The germline gives CDR1 SGHRS, CDR2 YFSETQ. CDR3 length: 17 residues.

The chain employs TRBV5-1 and TRBJ1-2, with 9 bases lining up with TRBD1. Germline values: CDR1 SGHRS, CDR2 YFSETQ. Trimming removed 5 bases from V and 1 base from J; junction bases left unmatched: 9. The CDR3 sequence is 16 residues long. This CDR3 is CASSTGQGGYNYGYTF. CDR3 coding DNA: TGCGCCAGCAGTACGGGACAGGGAGGGTATAACTATGGCTACACCTTC.

This chain uses TRBV6-2 or TRBV6-3 with TRBJ1-1; D is undetermined. Germline V gene lookup returns CDR1 MNHEY and CDR2 SVGEGT. The V and J ends lost 0 bases and 8 bases respectively, with 10 bases between them. The CDR3 length is 13 residues. The DNA for the CDR3 is TGTGCCAGCAGTTACTCGGCACTCTTGGAAGCTTTCTTT. Translation: CASSYSALLEAFF.

This clonotype has a single count. Likely a read error: the CDR3 ends without its conserved phenylalanine or tryptophan. The chain has TRBV24-1 and TRBJ2-2, with 11 positions matching TRBD2. This CDR3 is built from 15 residues. V was pared by 9 bases and J by 5 bases, with 7 bases of the junction left unmatched. The V gene's germline CDR1 is KGHDR and CDR2 SFDVKD. CDR3 DNA sequence: TGTGCCACCGAAACTAGCGGGAGAGATACCGGGGAGCTGTTTCTT. Translation gives CATETSGRDTGELFL.

The table lists this clonotype with a few counts. The chain's CDR3 is CASSISGTGVLYEQYF. The DNA for the CDR3 is TGTGCCAGTAGTATCTCCGGGACAGGGGTTTTATACGAGCAGTACTTC. V usage is TRBV19 and J usage is TRBJ2-7; 10 positions agree with TRBD1. Germline assignment: CDR1 LNHDA and CDR2 SQIVND (reference sequence). The junction had 9 bases not matched to a gene; V was cut back by 3 bases and J by 4 bases. The CDR3 contains 16 residues.

The chain combines TRBV6-2 or TRBV6-3 with TRBJ2-1; 7 nucleotides align to TRBD1. Unmatched junction bases numbered 6, after V lost 9 bases and J lost 1 base. There are 14 residues in the CDR3. Germline loops: CDR1 MNHEY, CDR2 SVGEGT. The CDR3 region has the DNA TGTGCCAGTTCCCGGGGACAGTCCTACAATGAGCAGTTCTTC. It is translated as CASSRGQSYNEQFF.

The V and J genes are TRBV20-1 and TRBJ1-5; tentatively, D is TRBD1 (6 bases). CDR1 and CDR2 from the germline V gene are DFQATT and SNEGSKA (reference sequence). This CDR3 is 16 amino acids long. V was trimmed by 3 bases and J by 1 base, leaving 16 bases between them. CDR3 protein: CSARRTGGASNQPQHF. DNA for the CDR3: TGCAGTGCTAGGCGGACCGGGGGCGCAAGCAATCAGCCCCAGCATTTT.

In this sample, this clonotype turned up a few times. This rearrangement joins TRBV5-1 to TRBJ1-6, with D tentatively TRBD1 (6 bases). V was clipped by 3 bases and J by 4 bases, with 11 bases between them. This CDR3 is 15 amino acids long. The germline V gene has CDR1 SGHRS and CDR2 YFSETQ. The CDR3 nucleotides are TGCGCCAGCAGCTCCGGGACAACGTATAATTCACCCCTCCACTTT. It yields the protein CASSSGTTYNSPLHF.

The chain uses TRBV20-1 and TRBJ2-3; 13 nucleotides line up with TRBD2. Germline CDR1 is DFQATT and CDR2 is SNEGSKA (reference sequence). CDR3 size: 15 residues. V was pared by 6 bases and J by 2 bases, with 5 bases of the junction left unmatched. CDR3 sequence: CSAQGLAGTTDTQYF. As DNA, the CDR3 is TGCAGTGCACAGGGACTAGCGGGAACCACAGATACGCAGTATTTT.